The 29 T cell receptor beta chains below were found in one sample sequenced in a study of response to subunit inactivated influenza vaccine. Using its own MiXCR run on the RT-PCR reads, TCRdb lists one record per CDR3 protein. The data show fewer than 350,000 distinct CDR3 sequences, 20% to 25% seen once. This material consisted of PBMCs from blood, taken approximately 20 months after vaccination. The source is a man aged 50-75 years who received an inactivated influenza vaccine.

V gene TRBV28 combines with J gene TRBJ2-7, with 7 bases matching TRBD2. CDR1 is MDHEN, CDR2 SYDVKM, per germline. Trimming took 7 bases from V and 0 from J; bases not matched to a gene: 3. The CDR3 runs 13 residues. CDR3 in amino acids: CASTSGDSYEQYF. CDR3 nucleotides: TGTGCCAGCACTAGCGGTGACTCCTACGAGCAGTACTTC.

This clonotype was counted between two and nine times. J is TRBJ1-3 and V is TRBV4-2; tentatively, D is TRBD1 (5 bases). Germline V lookup: CDR1 LGHNA, CDR2 YNFKEQ. The CDR3 runs 15 residues. The germline V and J ends were trimmed by 3 bases and 4 bases, with 13 bases remaining between them. The CDR3 loop is CASSHPQVSGNTIYF. DNA of the CDR3: TGTGCCAGCAGCCATCCACAGGTTTCGGGAAACACCATATATTTT.

The rearrangement joins TRBV24-1 to TRBJ2-5, with D perhaps TRBD2 (6 bases). From germline, CDR1 is KGHDR and CDR2 SFDVKD. The germline V and J ends were trimmed by 1 base and 2 bases, with 10 bases remaining between them. This CDR3 has 15 residues. The CDR3 sequence: CATSDFKAGQETQYF. The CDR3, as DNA: TGTGCCACCAGTGATTTTAAGGCGGGACAAGAGACCCAGTACTTC.

This clonotype was observed a handful of times. The chain employs TRBV12-3 or TRBV12-4 and TRBJ1-5; D is unresolved. V was trimmed by 2 bases and J by 6 bases, leaving 11 bases between them. CDR3 length: 14 amino acids. CDR3 nucleotide sequence: TGTGCCAGCAGTTTACGCACCAATAGTCAGCCCCAGCATTTT. Translating gives CASSLRTNSQPQHF.

The rearrangement joins TRBV27 to TRBJ2-7; perhaps TRBD1 as D (6 bases). This CDR3 spans 15 amino acids. Germline CDR1 and CDR2: MNHEY and SMNVEV (reference sequence). V lost 0 bases and J lost 3, with 12 bases in between. The CDR3 is CASSLSQDSYYEQYF. CDR3 nucleotide sequence: TGTGCCAGCAGTTTATCGCAGGACAGCTACTACGAGCAGTACTTC.

This clonotype has just a few counts. The CDR3 loop reads CASSPLGGQGFYGYTF. CDR3 DNA: TGTGCCAGCAGCCCTCTGGGAGGACAGGGGTTCTATGGCTACACCTTC. The V and J genes are TRBV4-2 and TRBJ1-2; 9 nucleotides line up with TRBD1. Germline loops: CDR1 LGHNA, CDR2 YNFKEQ. V lost 4 bases and J lost 4; bases outside the gene matches: 10. The CDR3 is 16 amino acids.

Only a few counts were recorded for this clonotype. The chain joins TRBV5-1 to TRBJ2-1, with TRBD2 as a possible D gene (6 bases). This CDR3 is 15 amino acids long. Trimming cost V 5 bases and J 2 bases, with 14 bases left between them. CDR1 and CDR2 (germline): SGHRS, YFSETQ. The DNA of the CDR3 is TGCGCCAGCAGATTAACGGGACTTCCCTACAATGAGCAGTTCTTC. Translated, it gives CASRLTGLPYNEQFF.

This clonotype was detected a few times. J is TRBJ1-3 and V is TRBV18, with 7 bases lining up with TRBD1. CDR1 and CDR2 from the germline V gene are KGHSH and LQKENI. This CDR3 comprises 15 residues. J gave up 0 bases and V 4 bases, and 3 bases lay outside the gene matches. CDR3 amino acids: CASSRDSASGNTIYF. The CDR3, as DNA: TGTGCCAGCTCACGGGACAGTGCCTCTGGAAACACCATATATTTT.

This clonotype was found a few times. The CDR3 nucleotides read TGTGCCAGCAGTCCCAGTCCTGGGTCTGGGGAGACCCAGTACTTC. It is translated as CASSPSPGSGETQYF. The chain is built from TRBV12-3 or TRBV12-4 and TRBJ2-5; D call uncertain. The ends were cut back, 5 bases at V and 5 bases at J, with 18 bases in the middle. CDR3 length: 15 amino acids.

This clonotype showed up just a few times. The chain couples TRBV18 to TRBJ1-1, with D unclear. This CDR3 has 15 amino acids. The germline V and J ends were trimmed by 0 bases and 1 base, with 9 bases remaining between them. The germline CDR1 and CDR2 sequences are KGHSH and LQKENI. The CDR3 bases are TGTGCCAGCTCACCACCCCTAGGCAAGAACACTGAAGCTTTCTTT. Translated, it gives CASSPPLGKNTEAFF. Filled out from reference TRBV18 and TRBJ1-1, the complete variable domain reads NAGVMQNPRHLVRRRGQEARLRCSPMKGHSHVYWYRQLPEEGLKFMVYLQKENIIDESGMPKERFSAEFPKEGPSILRIQQVVRGDSAAYFCASSPPLGKNTEAFFGQGTRLTVV.

The V gene is TRBV29-1, the J gene TRBJ2-1; D is unresolved. Germline CDR1 is SQVTM and CDR2 is ANQGSEA. Trimming removed 3 bases from V and 5 bases from J, with 8 bases in between. CDR3 length: 12 residues. CDR3 DNA: TGCAGCGTTGAGGAGCGCGACAATGAGCAGTTCTTC. Protein: CSVEERDNEQFF.

The sample holds a few counts of this clonotype. The chain recombines TRBV15 with TRBJ1-1; no firm D call. This CDR3 region has 17 residues. The V gene's germline CDR1 is LNHNV and CDR2 YYDKDF (reference sequence). The V gene lost 1 base and the J gene lost 0 bases, with 15 bases spanning the gap. The CDR3 reads CATSRGKWRVMNTEAFF. As DNA, the CDR3 is TGTGCCACCAGCAGAGGCAAGTGGAGGGTCATGAACACTGAAGCTTTCTTT. The variable domain in full, completed from reference TRBV15 and TRBJ1-1, reads DAMVIQNPRYQVTQFGKPVTLSCSQTLNHNVMYWYQQKSSQAPKLLFHYYDKDFNNEADTPDNFQSRRPNTSFCFLDIRSPGLGDTAMYLCATSRGKWRVMNTEAFFGQGTRLTVV.

This clonotype occurred many times. The rearrangement uses TRBV30 and TRBJ2-2; D is uncertain. Trimming cost V 8 bases and J 3 bases, with 7 bases left between them. The germline gives CDR1 GTSNPN, CDR2 SVGIG (reference sequence). The CDR3 has 11 residues. The CDR3 bases are TGTGCCCGAAGGTACACCGGGGAGCTGTTTTTT. Its translation is CARRYTGELFF.

V usage is TRBV2 and J usage is TRBJ1-1; 7 bases agree with TRBD1. Germline lookup yields CDR1 SNHLY and CDR2 FYNNEI. CDR3 length: 15 residues. The V segment lost 6 bases and the J segment 4 bases; nucleotides outside the gene matches: 11. As DNA, the CDR3 is TGTGCCAGCAGCGACCCCCTTCAGGGGGGCACTGAAGCTTTCTTT. Protein sequence: CASSDPLQGGTEAFF.

V gene TRBV11-2 combines with J gene TRBJ2-7; D may be TRBD2 (5 bases). The CDR3 runs to 12 residues. CDR1 and CDR2 from the germline V gene are SGHAT and FQNNGV. Trimming pared 6 bases from V and 4 bases from J, leaving 10 bases between. This CDR3 reads CASRTGVYEQYF. CDR3 DNA sequence: TGTGCCAGCAGGACCGGGGTGTACGAGCAGTACTTC.

This clonotype was picked up a small number of times. The CDR3 DNA is TGCGCCAGCAGCCAAGAGTCTAGCCAGCCCCAGCATTTT. This sequence encodes CASSQESSQPQHF. The J gene is TRBJ1-5, the V gene TRBV4-3; D unresolved. V was trimmed by 0 bases and J by 7 bases, leaving 7 bases between them. CDR3 length: 13 amino acids. Germline lookup yields CDR1 LGHNA and CDR2 YSLEER.

This chain links TRBV19 with TRBJ1-5, with D perhaps TRBD1 (5 bases). The ends were cut back, 5 bases at V and 6 bases at J, with 26 bases in the middle. CDR3 length: 18 amino acids. Germline CDR1 is LNHDA and CDR2 is SQIVND (reference sequence). CDR3 in amino acids: CASSVRRDSSREGQPQHF. CDR3 DNA: TGTGCCAGTAGTGTACGCCGGGACTCTTCACGGGAAGGTCAGCCCCAGCATTTT.

This chain links TRBV4-3 with TRBJ2-1; D is unresolved. Germline assignment: CDR1 LGHNA and CDR2 YSLEER. V was trimmed by 0 bases and J by 0 bases, leaving 12 bases between them. CDR3 length equals 17 residues. CDR3 sequence: CASSQDYYLSSYNEQFF. The CDR3, as DNA: TGCGCCAGCAGCCAAGATTATTACCTAAGCTCCTACAATGAGCAGTTCTTC.

The sample holds many counts of this clonotype. V and J are TRBV5-1 and TRBJ2-1, with D unclear. Germline V gene sequence: CDR1 SGHRS, CDR2 YFSETQ. Trimming removed 5 bases at V and 4 bases at J, with 10 bases between. This CDR3 spans 13 amino acids. CDR3 in DNA: TGCGCCAGCAGTTTCGCCCAATACAATGAGCAGTTCTTC. This sequence encodes CASSFAQYNEQFF.

This clonotype was counted a few times. The CDR3 region is CASSEGNMAANEKLFF. The CDR3, as DNA: TGTGCCAGCAGTGAAGGTAATATGGCGGCTAATGAAAAACTGTTTTTT. V gene TRBV6-1 combines with J gene TRBJ1-4; no definite D call. Germline CDR1 reads MNHNS; CDR2 reads SASEGT. The V end lost 1 base, the J end lost 3 bases, and 12 bases lay between the germline ends. The CDR3 consists of 16 residues.

The rearrangement uses TRBV5-1 and TRBJ2-5; 7 bases fit TRBD1. The CDR3 is 16 residues long. The trim removed 5 bases at V and 0 bases at J, leaving 10 bases unmatched. Germline V gives CDR1 SGHRS, CDR2 YFSETQ. This CDR3 reads CASRSRGGRNQETQYF. The DNA for the CDR3 is TGCGCCAGCAGATCCCGAGGGGGCAGAAACCAAGAGACCCAGTACTTC.

The J gene is TRBJ1-2, the V gene TRBV11-2, with no clear D. V lost 5 bases and J 9 bases, leaving 13 bases between the germline ends. The germline CDR1 and CDR2 sequences are SGHAT and FQNNGV. This CDR3 has 12 residues. The CDR3 DNA sequence: TGTGCCAGCAGCCACGAAGCGGGCCGCTACACCTTC. It specifies CASSHEAGRYTF.

This sequence joins TRBV5-6 and TRBJ2-4, with 8 nucleotides matching TRBD1. The germline CDR1 and CDR2 sequences are SGHDT and YYEEEE. CDR3 size: 14 residues. V lost 6 bases to trimming and J lost 1 base; unmatched junction nucleotides: 3. CDR3: CASTRTGAKNIQYF. DNA of the CDR3: TGTGCCAGCACGAGGACAGGGGCCAAAAACATTCAGTACTTC. Combining the CDR3 with reference TRBV5-6 and TRBJ2-4 gives the whole variable domain DAGVTQSPTHLIKTRGQQVTLRCSPKSGHDTVSWYQQALGQGPQFIFQYYEEEERQRGNFPDRFSGHQFPNYSSELNVNALLLGDSALYLCASTRTGAKNIQYFGAGTRLSVL.

The genes are TRBV28 and TRBJ1-2; 7 bases match TRBD1. The V and J ends lost 6 bases and 8 bases, in that order; junction bases with no gene match: 12. Germline lookup yields CDR1 MDHEN and CDR2 SYDVKM. The CDR3 is made up of 14 amino acids. The CDR3 protein is CASRRGTAISGYTF. DNA of the CDR3: TGTGCCAGCAGGAGAGGGACAGCTATAAGCGGCTACACCTTC.

This clonotype showed up just a few times. The CDR3 spells CASSQDVGPVKQFF. The CDR3 DNA reads as TGTGCCAGCAGCCAAGACGTTGGGCCGGTCAAGCAGTTCTTC. This chain uses TRBV3-1 with TRBJ2-1; D is uncertain. CDR1 and CDR2 from the germline V gene are LGHDT and YNNKEL (reference sequence). V lost 0 bases and J 11 bases, leaving 14 bases between the germline ends. The CDR3 totals 14 residues.

This chain connects TRBV5-1 to TRBJ1-1; D might be TRBD1 (5 bases). V was shortened by 0 bases and J by 1 base, with 7 bases between the two germline ends. CDR1 SGHRS and CDR2 YFSETQ come from the germline V gene. This CDR3 region has 14 residues. The CDR3 region is CASSLAGKNTEAFF. CDR3 in DNA: TGCGCCAGCAGCTTGGCAGGGAAGAACACTGAAGCTTTCTTT.

This clonotype was counted between two and nine times. The genes are TRBV5-1 and TRBJ2-7; D might be TRBD1 or TRBD2, each matching 5 bases. Deletions cut 0 bases from V and 1 base from J, with 14 bases between. The germline CDR1 and CDR2 sequences are SGHRS and YFSETQ. This CDR3 spans 16 amino acids. CDR3: CASSLGPGRQSYEQYF. CDR3 nucleotides: TGCGCCAGCAGCTTGGGCCCGGGGCGACAATCCTACGAGCAGTACTTC.

This clonotype turned up a few times. The CDR3 region has the DNA TGTGCCAGCACCAAAGTAGGGGGGGCGGGAGGCTACACCTTC. Encoded protein: CASTKVGGAGGYTF. This sequence joins TRBV7-2 and TRBJ1-2; D perhaps matches TRBD1 (6 bases). The CDR3 contains 14 residues. Germline assignment: CDR1 SGHTA and CDR2 FQGNSA. V lost 7 bases to trimming and J lost 8 bases, with 20 bases between them.

The sample holds a few counts of this clonotype. The gene calls are TRBV18 and TRBJ1-1; 8 bases are shared with TRBD1. The CDR3 is made up of 17 amino acids. Germline CDR1 KGHSH, CDR2 LQKENI. V dropped 1 base and J dropped 4; count of bases not matched to a gene: 11. DNA of the CDR3: TGTGCCAGCTCACCACAGCTTCAGGGGGCGACTACCACTGAAGCTTTCTTT. This gives the protein CASSPQLQGATTTEAFF.